The clone carrying this TCR beta chain came up many times. This sample stems from a study of CD8+CD57+ T cells in acquired aplastic anemia. Profiling of TCR beta VDJ combinations and CDR3 sequences used genomic DNA as template. From the reads, TCRdb called clonotypes with MiXCR, one entry per CDR3 protein. The sample lists about 200,000 distinct CDR3 sequences, more than 55% occurring once. The CDR3 totals 17 residues. V gave up 0 bases and J gave up 8 bases; unmatched junction bases: 11. Germline CDR1 and CDR2: KGHDR and SFDVKD. Sequenced patients had shown CD8+CD57+ cell expansion by flow cytometry. Material: sorted CD4+, CD8+, or CD8+CD57+ T cells (not recorded which) from PBMCs. This chain connects TRBV24-1 to TRBJ2-3; 9 bases agree with TRBD2. The source is a human donor with aplastic anemia. CDR3 sequence reads: CATSDLQRREGAGTQYF. The CDR3 nucleotides read TGTGCCACCAGTGATTTGCAGAGGCGGGAGGGCGCGGGTACGCAGTATTTT.